These 2 T cell receptor beta chains originate from one sample sequenced in a study of blood T cell repertoires in COVID-19. Measured with immunoSEQ multiplex PCR; TCRdb has only the in-frame clones, and not every one. The data contain 150,000 to 200,000 clones, approximately 82% of them seen just once; the ten biggest clones take up approximately 12%. The sequenced material came from peripheral blood. The receptors derive from a man between 65 and 80 years old who had recovered from COVID-19.

This clone was detected only once. The chain couples TRBV15 to TRBJ2-1, with D tentatively TRBD1 (6 bases). Per the germline V gene, CDR1 is LNHNV and CDR2 is YYDKDF (reference sequence). Between the trimmed V and J ends, which lost 3 bases and 3 bases, there was a span of 12 bases. This CDR3 is built from 15 residues. The CDR3 nucleotides are TGTGCCACCAGCAGTAATAGAGGGGGCTACAATGAGCAGTTCTTC. Its translation: CATSSNRGGYNEQFF.

The V call is TRBV6-4, the J call TRBJ2-1, with TRBD2 matching 11 bases. The junction had 10 bases not matched to a gene; V was cut back by 8 bases and J by 7 bases. CDR1 and CDR2 from the germline V gene are MRHNA and SNTAGT. The CDR3 consists of 15 residues. The CDR3 spells CASSKMTSGKNEQFF. The DNA for the CDR3 is TGTGCCAGCTCAAAAATGACTAGCGGGAAGAATGAGCAGTTCTTC.